The 30 T cell receptor beta chains below come from one sample, sequenced in a study of blood T cell repertoires in COVID-19. Here immunoSEQ multiplex PCR was the method, and the copy in TCRdb shows in-frame clones only, minus some. The sample shows 250,000 to 350,000 clones, under 90% of them seen only once. The sequenced sample consisted of peripheral blood. The receptors here all came from a woman aged 40 to 55 who had recovered from COVID-19.

V and J are TRBV7-3 and TRBJ2-1; 8 bases are shared with TRBD1. Looked up from germline, CDR1 is SGHTA and CDR2 is FQGTGA. With 5 bases clipped from V and 7 bases from J, the junction kept 4 bases outside the gene matches. This CDR3 is built from 13 residues. DNA of the CDR3: TGTGCCAGCAGCCCCCGACAGGGGAATGAGCAGTTCTTC. Encoded protein: CASSPRQGNEQFF.

The CDR3 sequence is CAWSAASGTTDTGELFF. The DNA for the CDR3 is TGTGCCTGGAGTGCCGCTAGCGGGACAACGGACACCGGGGAGCTGTTTTTT. The chain combines TRBV30 with TRBJ2-2; 9 bases are shared with TRBD2. CDR1 GTSNPN and CDR2 SVGIG come from the germline V gene (reference sequence). Trimming took 1 base from V and 3 from J; bases not matched to a gene: 9. The length of the CDR3 is 17 residues.

V gene TRBV5-1 combines with J gene TRBJ2-7; 8 bases line up with TRBD1. Looked up from germline, CDR1 is SGHRS and CDR2 is YFSETQ. The CDR3 has 15 amino acids. The J segment lost 3 bases and the V segment lost 4 bases, leaving 9 bases of the junction unmatched. The chain's CDR3 is CASSPGQGGGYEQYF. The DNA of the CDR3 is TGCGCCAGCAGCCCCGGACAGGGAGGTGGCTACGAGCAGTACTTC.

This chain connects TRBV3-1 (or the pseudogene TRBV3-2) to TRBJ2-1; 7 bases are a match to TRBD2. Germline values: CDR1 LGHDT, CDR2 YNNKEL (reference sequence). The junction had 9 bases not matched to a gene; V was cut back by 1 base and J by 9 bases. The CDR3 sequence is 15 residues long. The DNA for the CDR3 is TGTGCCAGCAGCCAAGGGGGTGCGGGGGTTACTGAGCAGTTCTTC. This gives the protein CASSQGGAGVTEQFF.

The chain couples TRBV18 to TRBJ2-7; no clear D gene. Germline lookup yields CDR1 KGHSH and CDR2 LQKENI. The CDR3 totals 14 residues. V lost 3 bases and J 5 bases, leaving 14 bases between the germline ends. In DNA form, the CDR3 reads TGTGCCAGCTCACCGCCTTCGTCGGTAAACGAGCAGTACTTC. It translates to CASSPPSSVNEQYF.

The V gene is TRBV27, the J gene TRBJ2-7; TRBD2 matches 12 bases. This CDR3 is 14 amino acids long. Germline assignment: CDR1 MNHEY and CDR2 SMNVEV (reference sequence). Losses at the gene ends were 5 bases for V and 3 bases for J; bases not matched to a gene: 2. The CDR3 region has the DNA TGTGCCAGCAGTGGACTAGCGGGGTTCTACGAGCAGTACTTC. Protein: CASSGLAGFYEQYF.

The chain combines TRBV4-1 with TRBJ1-2; the D gene is possibly TRBD1 (6 bases). The V and J ends lost 8 bases and 8 bases respectively, with 12 bases between them. Germline values: CDR1 MGHRA, CDR2 YSYEKL. The CDR3 consists of 11 residues. In DNA, the CDR3 is TGCGCCAGCGGGGGGGCGAAAGGCTACACCTTC. This translates into CASGGAKGYTF.

This clone was seen only a few times. The CDR3 nucleotides read TGTGCCAGCAGGTCGACAGGGAAGGCCACTGAAGCTTTCTTT. Protein: CASRSTGKATEAFF. The chain couples TRBV3-1 (or the pseudogene TRBV3-2) to TRBJ1-1; 7 nucleotides agree with TRBD1. Trimming cost V 6 bases and J 4 bases; bases outside gene matches: 8. The germline V gene encodes CDR1 LGHDT and CDR2 YNNKEL (reference sequence). The CDR3 is made up of 14 amino acids.

The rearrangement uses TRBV7-9 and TRBJ1-1; D might be TRBD1 (6 bases). From germline, CDR1 is SEHNR and CDR2 FQNEAQ (reference sequence). Trimming cost V 3 bases and J 7 bases, with 6 bases left between them. The CDR3 runs to 11 residues. In DNA, the CDR3 is TGTGCCAGCAGCTTGGACAGTGAAGCTTTCTTT. Encoded protein: CASSLDSEAFF.

V and J are TRBV4-1 and TRBJ2-1, with D uncertain. The CDR3 runs to 12 residues. Germline CDR1 is MGHRA and CDR2 is YSYEKL. Trimming pared 0 bases from V and 10 bases from J, leaving 7 bases between. The DNA for the CDR3 is TGCGCCAGCAGCCAAGACTCCCCCGAGCAGTTCTTC. It yields the protein CASSQDSPEQFF.

The chain employs TRBV6-6 and TRBJ1-6; unclear D gene. The CDR3 totals 14 residues. The V and J ends lost 2 bases and 10 bases respectively, with 12 bases between them. The germline V gene has CDR1 MNHNY and CDR2 SVGAGI (reference sequence). The CDR3 DNA is TGTGCCAGCAGTTACCCTGAAGTCGGGTCACCCCTCCACTTT. Translating gives CASSYPEVGSPLHF.

The chain joins TRBV9 to TRBJ2-2; possibly TRBD2 for D (6 bases). With 0 bases removed from V and 0 bases from J, the gap between germline ends came to 9 bases. Germline assignment: CDR1 SGDLS and CDR2 YYNGEE. The CDR3 is made up of 16 amino acids. The CDR3 here is CASSVGGVANTGELFF. The CDR3, as DNA: TGTGCCAGCAGCGTAGGCGGGGTAGCGAACACCGGGGAGCTGTTTTTT.

The gene calls are TRBV10-3 and TRBJ2-2; 9 bases are a match to TRBD1. CDR3 length: 15 residues. Germline V gene sequence: CDR1 ENHRY, CDR2 SYGVKD. Trimming cost V 4 bases and J 4 bases; bases outside gene matches: 4. The CDR3 loop reads CAISGGTGSTGELFF. CDR3 bases: TGTGCCATCAGTGGGGGGACAGGGAGCACCGGGGAGCTGTTTTTT.

A note on this clone: The conserved phenylalanine or tryptophan normally closing the CDR3 is absent here, so this likely arose from a read error. The DNA is omitted, as the CDR3 cannot be located on it reliably, and the CDR3 follows TCRdb's listing. CDR3 loop: CASSYSKLAGITQI. V and J are TRBV6-5 and TRBJ2-7; the tabulated D call, TRBD2, remains unverified against the DNA. The CDR3 comprises 14 residues, both ends counted. Germline assignment: CDR1 MNHEY and CDR2 SVGAGI.

This clone was recorded a few times. The genes are TRBV19 and TRBJ1-1; D is unresolved. The CDR3 contains 14 residues. CDR1 LNHDA and CDR2 SQIVND come from the germline V gene (reference sequence). Trimming stripped 1 base from V and 3 bases from J, with 9 bases between. Written as DNA, the CDR3 is TGTGCCAGTAGTATAGGCAGGTTTGACACTGAAGCTTTCTTT. This translates into CASSIGRFDTEAFF.

This clone was recorded a few times. The chain links TRBV6-5 to TRBJ2-2; 7 bases map to TRBD2. The CDR3 totals 14 residues. Germline CDR1 and CDR2: MNHEY and SVGAGI. V gave up 8 bases and J gave up 3 bases; unmatched junction bases: 6. CDR3 coding DNA: TGTGCCAGCCTCTGGGGGGGGGACACCGGGGAGCTGTTTTTT. Translation gives CASLWGGDTGELFF.

This clone was observed a few times. The chain has TRBV9 and TRBJ2-7; unclear D gene. V was shortened by 0 bases and J by 0 bases, with 7 bases between the two germline ends. The CDR3 runs 14 residues. Germline-derived CDR1 and CDR2 are SGDLS and YYNGEE. The CDR3 spells CASSVGPSSYEQYF. CDR3 bases: TGTGCCAGCAGCGTAGGTCCCAGCTCCTACGAGCAGTACTTC.

This clone occurred once. V usage is TRBV7-3 and J usage is TRBJ2-3; TRBD2 aligns across 11 bases. The CDR3 has 14 residues. Germline V gene data show CDR1 as SGHTA and CDR2 as FQGTGA. Trimming at V came to 5 bases and at J to 5 bases, leaving 3 bases not matched to a gene. CDR3 bases: TGTGCCAGCAGCCCTGGGACTAGCGGAGATACGCAGTATTTT. This encodes CASSPGTSGDTQYF. The complete variable domain, with remaining parts taken from reference TRBV7-3 and TRBJ2-3, reads GAGVSQTPSNKVTEKGKYVELRCDPISGHTALYWYRQSLGQGPEFLIYFQGTGAADDSGLPNDRFFAVRPEGSVSTLKIQRTERGDSAVYLCASSPGTSGDTQYFGPGTRLTVL.

Details on this clone: The same CDR3 arises from other DNA sequences in this sample as well. The V and J genes are TRBV4-1 and TRBJ2-1, with 11 nucleotides matching TRBD2. This CDR3 has 16 residues. The germline gives CDR1 MGHRA, CDR2 YSYEKL. The trim removed 0 bases at V and 7 bases at J, leaving 5 bases unmatched. The CDR3 nucleotides read TGCGCCAGCAGCCAAGAGGGGACTAGCGGACGAAATGAGCAGTTCTTC. Its protein is CASSQEGTSGRNEQFF.

The chain combines TRBV28 with TRBJ1-1; 7 bases align to TRBD1. The germline V gene encodes CDR1 MDHEN and CDR2 SYDVKM. J lost 11 bases, V lost 6 bases, and 12 bases had no gene match. This CDR3 is 13 amino acids long. CDR3 protein: CASRSQGSLLAFF. In DNA form, the CDR3 reads TGTGCCAGCAGATCACAGGGGTCCTTGTTGGCTTTCTTT. The full variable domain, with the rest looked up from reference TRBV28 and TRBJ1-1, is DVKVTQSSRYLVKRTGEKVFLECVQDMDHENMFWYRQDPGLGLRLIYFSYDVKMKEKGDIPEGYSVSREKKERFSLILESASTNQTSMYLCASRSQGSLLAFFGQGTRLTVV.

The chain links TRBV19 to TRBJ2-1; weak D call: TRBD1 (6 bases). V shed 2 bases and J shed 6 bases, with 17 bases lying between them. CDR3 length equals 16 residues. From germline, CDR1 is LNHDA and CDR2 SQIVND (reference sequence). CDR3 sequence reads: CASSIRTVLQVNEQFF. The CDR3, as DNA: TGTGCCAGTAGTATACGGACAGTGTTACAGGTCAATGAGCAGTTCTTC. The full variable domain, in which reference TRBV19 and TRBJ2-1 provide the parts outside the CDR3, is DGGITQSPKYLFRKEGQNVTLSCEQNLNHDAMYWYRQDPGQGLRLIYYSQIVNDFQKGDIAEGYSVSREKKESFPLTVTSAQKNPTAFYLCASSIRTVLQVNEQFFGPGTRLTVL.

The gene calls are TRBV5-1 and TRBJ2-1; 9 bases match TRBD2. Germline V gene data show CDR1 as SGHRS and CDR2 as YFSETQ. The V gene end was trimmed by 0 bases and the J gene end by 4 bases; junction bases not matched to a gene: 8. This CDR3 has 17 amino acids. The CDR3 nucleotides are TGCGCCAGCAGCTTGGACATAGCGGGGGCCTTTTACAATGAGCAGTTCTTC. Residues: CASSLDIAGAFYNEQFF.

The chain has TRBV6-2 or TRBV6-3 and TRBJ2-5; D is possibly TRBD1 (5 bases). Trimming took off 0 bases at V and 5 bases at J, with 10 bases between the two ends. The CDR3 consists of 14 residues. Germline CDR1 and CDR2: MNHEY and SVGEGT. The CDR3 region has the DNA TGTGCCAGCAGTTACTCAGGCCCAGGGGAGACCCAGTACTTC. Amino acids: CASSYSGPGETQYF.

The chain carries TRBV30 and TRBJ1-4; D may be TRBD1 (6 bases). V shed 2 bases and J shed 10 bases, with 14 bases lying between them. The CDR3 runs to 13 residues. Germline CDR1 is GTSNPN and CDR2 is SVGIG (reference sequence). This chain's CDR3 is CAWSTGNPGKLFF. The CDR3 DNA reads TGTGCCTGGAGTACAGGGAACCCAGGAAAACTGTTTTTT.

The genes are TRBV7-9 and TRBJ1-5, with 8 bases fitting TRBD1. Germline CDR1 SEHNR, CDR2 FQNEAQ (reference sequence). The V and J ends lost 4 bases and 6 bases, in that order; junction bases with no gene match: 8. This CDR3 is 15 amino acids long. DNA for the CDR3: TGTGCCAGCAGCTCCGGGACAGGCATCGGTCAGCCCCAGCATTTT. It encodes CASSSGTGIGQPQHF.

This clone was detected once. The chain is built from TRBV4-1 and TRBJ1-4; maybe TRBD1 (5 bases). In germline, CDR1 is MGHRA, CDR2 YSYEKL. This CDR3 comprises 15 residues. V shed 4 bases and J shed 0 bases, with 9 bases lying between them. CDR3 sequence (DNA): TGCGCCAGCAGCCCGGACACCCCAACTAATGAAAAACTGTTTTTT. Translated, it gives CASSPDTPTNEKLFF.

The CDR3 DNA is TGTGCCATCAGTGAGGCCAGACAGGAAAGCAATCAGCCCCAGCATTTT. Residues: CAISEARQESNQPQHF. The chain recombines TRBV10-3 with TRBJ1-5, with a weak D call TRBD1 (6 bases). Looked up from germline, CDR1 is ENHRY and CDR2 is SYGVKD. Trimming shortened V by 2 bases and J by 1 base, and 12 bases separated the two germline ends. This CDR3 has 16 residues.

This rearrangement joins TRBV4-1 to TRBJ1-4; 8 bases agree with TRBD1. CDR3 length: 16 amino acids. Germline trimming cut 7 bases from V and 0 bases from J; bases unmatched to any gene: 7. The germline V gene encodes CDR1 MGHRA and CDR2 YSYEKL. The CDR3 loop reads CASTRDRYPTNEKLFF. The CDR3 DNA reads as TGCGCCAGCACCCGGGACAGGTATCCAACTAATGAAAAACTGTTTTTT.

The CDR3 loop reads CASTHRTYEQYF. The CDR3 DNA is TGTGCCAGCACTCACAGGACCTACGAGCAGTACTTC. J is TRBJ2-7 and V is TRBV2, with D possibly TRBD1 on 5 matching bases. Germline loops: CDR1 SNHLY, CDR2 FYNNEI. The CDR3 covers 12 residues. V lost 7 bases to trimming and J lost 2 bases, with 9 bases between them.

The V and J genes are TRBV7-2 and TRBJ2-3; 10 positions match TRBD2. Looked up from germline, CDR1 is SGHTA and CDR2 is FQGNSA. The CDR3 contains 16 residues. Trimming at V came to 1 base and at J to 3 bases, leaving 4 bases not matched to a gene. Written as DNA, the CDR3 is TGTGCCAGCAGCTTAGGCGCTAGCGGGAGAACAGATACGCAGTATTTT. Translation gives CASSLGASGRTDTQYF.